This section outlines one T cell receptor beta chain sequence together with its context. The germline V gene has CDR1 GTSNPN and CDR2 SVGIG (reference sequence). CDR3 length equals 14 residues. Deletions cut 6 bases from V and 0 bases from J, with 15 bases between. The data are from a study of blood T cell repertoires in COVID-19. As for the study in general: Nucleic acid was either cDNA or gDNA, and it came from T cells, B-cell-depleted T cells, or PBMCs.

Everyone who took part was roughly 18 to 89 years old, and they came from about 23 US areas. Authors' processing steps: Quantification of nucleated cells was approximated via reference gene primer amplification. Profiled with immunoSEQ multiplex PCR; TCRdb holds only in-frame clones, not every one. From that table come the V and J calls and clone size; the DNA was used to work out D and trimming. Among some 330,000 clones listed, 92% were seen once. The sequence was collected from a woman aged 25 to 39 who had recovered from COVID-19. This rearrangement joins TRBV30 to TRBJ2-7, with a tentative D call TRBD1 (6 bases). Sequencing was carried out using PBMCs or T cells enriched from blood (not recorded which). The CDR3 sequence is CACLPRDTSYEQYF. CDR3 nucleotide sequence: TGTGCCTGCTTACCTCGGGACACCTCCTACGAGCAGTACTTC. The whole variable domain, remainder taken from reference TRBV30 and TRBJ2-7, is SQTIHQWPATLVQPVGSPLSLECTVEGTSNPNLYWYRQAAGRGLQLLFYSVGIGQISSEVPQNLSASRPQDRQFILSSKKLLLSDSGFYLCACLPRDTSYEQYFGPGTRLTVT.